This T cell receptor beta chain was found in a study of blood T cell repertoires in COVID-19. Study background: Samples representing acute and convalescent COVID-19 were sourced from the United States, Italy and Spain. From T cells, B-cell-depleted T cells, or PBMCs came the material, which was cDNA or gDNA.

Under the authors' procedure: Quantification of nucleated cells was approximated via reference gene primer amplification. TCRdb's table, derived via immunoSEQ multiplex PCR, lists solely in-frame clones and lacks some. Clone size and the V and J calls come from that table; the DNA yielded D and trimming. Of approximately 250,000 clones in the sample, around nine tenths were seen once. This sequence originates from a man in his forties or fifties with active or convalescent COVID-19. Sequencing was carried out using peripheral blood.

The CDR3 DNA is TGTGCCAGCAGACGTACAGGAATGGGGACAGGGTGGAGCAATGAGCAGTTCTTC. This gives the protein CASRRTGMGTGWSNEQFF. This chain uses TRBV7-2 with TRBJ2-1; 9 bases are shared with TRBD1. V trimming: 6 bases; J trimming: 6 bases; junction bases outside the gene matches: 18. The germline CDR1 and CDR2 sequences are SGHTA and FQGNSA. CDR3 length: 18 residues. The variable domain in full, with the rest retrieved from reference TRBV7-2 and TRBJ2-1, is GAGVSQSPSNKVTEKGKDVELRCDPISGHTALYWYRQSLGQGLEFLIYFQGNSAPDKSGLPSDRFSAERTGGSVSTLTIQRTQQEDSAVYLCASRRTGMGTGWSNEQFFGPGTRLTVL.